Listed here is a single T cell receptor beta chain. Other DNA sequences from this sample encode an identical CDR3 as well. Authors' analysis steps: By means of reference gene primer amplification, nucleated cell counts were estimated. Profiled with immunoSEQ multiplex PCR; TCRdb holds only in-frame clones, not every one. Clone size and V and J calls were adopted from that table, with D and trimming inferred from the DNA. Seen here are about 300,000 clones, under 90% observed once, and the top ten hold approximately 4.1%. All recovered Cohort 3 donors got two negative PCRs, got clearance, or saw symptom resolution. The source of the sample is a study of blood T cell repertoires in COVID-19. On the study more broadly: The analysed material was cDNA or gDNA that came from T cells, B-cell-depleted T cells, or PBMCs.

J was trimmed by 3 bases and V by 1 base; bases with no gene match: 9. This CDR3 region has 16 residues. In germline, CDR1 is SGHTA, CDR2 FQGNSA. This chain uses TRBV7-2 with TRBJ2-7; 7 bases match TRBD2. Sequenced: PBMCs or T cells enriched from blood (not recorded which). The sequence derives from a man aged 25 to 45 who had recovered from COVID-19. CDR3 nucleotide sequence: TGTGCCAGCAGCTTAGGCCCTAGCGGAGGCTACTACGAGCAGTACTTC. Translation: CASSLGPSGGYYEQYF. Supplemented by reference TRBV7-2 and TRBJ2-7, the full variable domain reads GAGVSQSPSNKVTEKGKDVELRCDPISGHTALYWYRQSLGQGLEFLIYFQGNSAPDKSGLPSDRFSAERTGGSVSTLTIQRTQQEDSAVYLCASSLGPSGGYYEQYFGPGTRLTVT.